Following are 10 T cell receptor beta chains from one sample sequenced in a study of T cells in localized non-small cell lung cancer. The table came from immunoSEQ multiplex PCR; TCRdb's copy has only in-frame clones and leaves some out. The table records some 3,100 clones, approximately 49% of them present only once. The sequenced sample was lymph node tissue, obtained before any cancer treatment. The source is a woman aged 18-55 years with stage I lung adenocarcinoma.

The chain uses TRBV6-8 and TRBJ2-5; 9 bases agree with TRBD2. The CDR3 sequence is 15 residues long. The germline V gene encodes CDR1 MNHGY and CDR2 SAAAGT. The V and J ends lost 5 bases and 4 bases, in that order; junction bases with no gene match: 8. CDR3 nucleotides: TGTGCCAGCAGTGTTTTAGCGGGAGCGGGAGAGACCCAGTACTTC. Protein: CASSVLAGAGETQYF.

This chain links TRBV11-3 with TRBJ2-7; perhaps TRBD1 as D (6 bases). Trimming stripped 2 bases from V and 2 bases from J, with 10 bases between. The germline gives CDR1 SGHNT, CDR2 YENEEA. The CDR3 loop spans 14 amino acids. CDR3 nucleotides: TGTGCCAGCAGCTTACAGGGGAGTCCCTACGAGCAGTACTTC. Translation: CASSLQGSPYEQYF.

The chain is built from TRBV30 and TRBJ2-6; the D gene is possibly TRBD1 (6 bases). The V end lost 7 bases, the J end lost 0 bases, and 10 bases lay between the germline ends. The CDR3 runs 14 residues. The germline V gene encodes CDR1 GTSNPN and CDR2 SVGIG (reference sequence). CDR3 region: CASGQYSGANVLTF. The CDR3, as DNA: TGTGCCTCCGGACAGTACTCTGGGGCCAACGTCCTGACTTTC. Variable domain in full (rest from reference TRBV30 and TRBJ2-6): SQTIHQWPATLVQPVGSPLSLECTVEGTSNPNLYWYRQAAGRGLQLLFYSVGIGQISSEVPQNLSASRPQDRQFILSSKKLLLSDSGFYLCASGQYSGANVLTFGAGSRLTVL.

V usage is TRBV18 and J usage is TRBJ2-5, with 8 bases lining up with TRBD1. V dropped 4 bases and J dropped 4; count of bases not matched to a gene: 8. This CDR3 contains 15 residues. Germline assignment: CDR1 KGHSH and CDR2 LQKENI. CDR3: CASSLGQGLSETQYF. The DNA of the CDR3 is TGTGCCAGCTCACTTGGACAGGGCCTCTCAGAGACCCAGTACTTC.

The chain recombines TRBV6-7 with TRBJ2-7; D is uncertain. TRBV6-7 is sorted into the ORF group, with uncertain function. V was clipped by 5 bases and J by 1 base, with 15 bases between them. The CDR3 has 15 residues. For the CDR3, the DNA is TGTGCCAGCAGTGATTGGGCAATAAATTCCTACGAGCAGTACTTC. Protein: CASSDWAINSYEQYF.

This clone was seen only once. J is TRBJ1-3 and V is TRBV18, with unresolved D. CDR1 and CDR2 from the germline V gene are KGHSH and LQKENI. V lost 2 bases and J lost 0, with 8 bases in between. The CDR3 consists of 15 residues. The CDR3 spells CASSPGSTSGNTIYF. DNA for the CDR3: TGTGCCAGCTCACCAGGCAGTACCTCTGGAAACACCATATATTTT.

This clone was seen only once. This chain joins TRBV14 and TRBJ2-1; the match to TRBD2 covers 11 bases. V was pared by 0 bases and J by 4 bases, with 5 bases of the junction left unmatched. In germline, CDR1 is SGHDN, CDR2 FVKESK. The CDR3 has 17 amino acids. The CDR3 region has the DNA TGTGCCAGCAGCCAAGAAACGGGACTAGCGGTTTACAATGAGCAGTTCTTC. Translation: CASSQETGLAVYNEQFF.

This clone was seen a few times. The chain links TRBV6-8 to TRBJ1-2; 7 bases line up with TRBD1. Germline-derived CDR1 and CDR2 are MNHGY and SAAAGT. The junction had 5 bases not matched to a gene; V was cut back by 6 bases and J by 7 bases. CDR3 size: 12 residues. The chain's CDR3 is CASRTGLGGYTF. The CDR3, as DNA: TGTGCCAGCAGGACAGGGTTGGGTGGCTACACCTTC.

In DNA form, the CDR3 reads TGTGCCACCGGGGACAGGTCCCATCAGCCCCAGCATTTT. It translates to CATGDRSHQPQHF. J is TRBJ1-5 and V is TRBV19; 8 bases map to TRBD1. Germline assignment: CDR1 LNHDA and CDR2 SQIVND (reference sequence). The length of the CDR3 is 13 residues. V shed 10 bases, J shed 5 bases, and the junction held 7 bases outside the gene matches.

This chain connects TRBV10-2 to TRBJ2-1; 8 bases agree with TRBD1. The CDR3 loop spans 12 amino acids. Germline CDR1 WSHSY, CDR2 SAAADI. The ends lost 7 bases at V and 7 bases at J; junction bases unmatched: 3. The CDR3 bases are TGCGCCAGCACGGACAGGGTAAATGAGCAGTTCTTC. It specifies CASTDRVNEQFF.